This T cell receptor (beta chain) stems from a study of Graves' ophthalmopathy and Graves' hyperthyroidism. Germline V gene lookup returns CDR1 MNHEY and CDR2 SVGEGT. The CDR3 contains 16 residues. With 5 bases clipped from V and 4 bases from J, the junction kept 11 bases outside the gene matches. Amplifying from RNA transcripts, the study obtained TCR beta CDR3 regions. The first round was an RT-PCR with HTBI primers, and the second round was a multiplex PCR. Using its own MiXCR run on the multiplex PCR reads, TCRdb lists one record per CDR3 protein. This sample carries about 210,000 distinct CDR3 sequences, around 28% of them seen once, and the ten largest clones take about 8.2%. Other autoimmune diseases, uncontrolled infections, pregnancy and lactation each led to patient exclusion. The diagnosis combined clinical symptoms, thyroxine, TRAb, thyroid ultrasound and orbital computed tomography scans.

This clonotype was obtained from a man between 45 and 60 years old with Graves' ophthalmopathy. V usage is TRBV6-2 or TRBV6-3 and J usage is TRBJ1-5, with 7 positions matching TRBD1. Sequencing used peripheral blood. CDR3 sequence reads: CASSQRDRRPNQPQHF. As DNA, the CDR3 is TGTGCCAGCAGTCAAAGGGACAGAAGGCCGAATCAGCCCCAGCATTTT.